This TCR beta chain was sequenced during a study of blood T cells in healthy people across ages. Study-wide results and limits: Among T cells, TCR beta diversity per million cells dropped roughly linearly as age rose.

Then a second PCR, running roughly 6 to 11 cycles, was carried out with a sample-barcoded 5' primer and a J-beta primer mix. TCRdb re-analysed the 5' RACE reads in MiXCR, keeping a single row per CDR3 protein. Here the sample spans 890,000 or so distinct CDR3 sequences, less than 80% being singletons. Germline assignment: CDR1 LGHNA and CDR2 YNFKEQ. The CDR3 loop spans 14 amino acids. Trimming removed 4 bases at V and 6 bases at J, with 16 bases between. The authors drew 7.5 to 10 milliliters of peripheral blood from each donor. Isolation recovered at least 6.5 million PBMCs from every sample. The sample holds one count of this clonotype. Its target is unknown.

V is TRBV4-2 and J is TRBJ2-7; D is undetermined. The sequencing sample was made of blood. This receptor was identified in a man aged 25-45 years in good health. In DNA, the CDR3 is TGTGCCAGCAGCCTGGTCCCCGGGTTCCCCGAGCAGTACTTC. Amino acids: CASSLVPGFPEQYF.